This is a list of T cell receptor beta chains from one sample in a study of blood T cell repertoires in COVID-19. Measured with immunoSEQ multiplex PCR; TCRdb has only the in-frame clones, and not every one. The sample holds over 45,000 clones, roughly 87% seen once. Input material: peripheral blood. Receptor source: a man at least 80 years old in a cohort sampled during active COVID-19. The CDR3 runs from the conserved cysteine through the conserved F or W. A D gene is named only where the DNA matches it firmly. A row's size may be missing; if present it is once, few, many or a size class.

D	size	V	J	DNA	CDR3
TRBD2	-	TRBV4-2	TRBJ2-1	TGTGCCAGCAGCCAGTCGGGACTAGCGTCCTACAATGAGCAGTTCTTC	CASSQSGLASYNEQFF
TRBD1	-	TRBV6-5	TRBJ2-4	TGTGCCATCTCGGGACAGGGCTCCATTCAGTACTTC	CAISGQGSIQYF
-	-	TRBV2	TRBJ1-5	TGTGCCAGCAGTTTTGACAGCCCCAATCAGCCCCAGCATTTT	CASSFDSPNQPQHF
TRBD1	-	TRBV3-1/TRBV3-2	TRBJ1-3	TGTGCCAGCAGCCAAGATAGGACAGGAGGCTCTGGAAACACCATATATTTT	CASSQDRTGGSGNTIYF
-	once	TRBV30	TRBJ2-3	TGTGCCTGGAGTTCGGGGCAGGGACTCCTAAAAGATACGCAGTATTTT	CAWSSGQGLLKDTQYF
TRBD2	-	TRBV19	TRBJ2-3	TGTGCCAGTAAGGAGGGACTAGCGGGAGGCACAGATACGCAGTATTTT	CASKEGLAGGTDTQYF
TRBD1	-	TRBV18	TRBJ2-7	TGTGCCAGCTCACCTCACCGGGACAGCGAGCAGTACTTC	CASSPHRDSEQYF
TRBD2	-	TRBV25-1	TRBJ2-3	TGTGCCAGCAGTCCGACTAGCGGGGGGGCCGATCCGCAGTATTTT	CASSPTSGGADPQYF
-	-	TRBV5-5	TRBJ1-1	TGTGCCAGCAGCCCGCAGACAGGCTTGAACACTGAAGCTTTCTTT	CASSPQTGLNTEAFF
-	-	TRBV4-2	TRBJ2-5	TGTGCCAGCAGCCAAGAGTCCCCAATTGCGGCCCAAGAGACCCAGTACTTC	CASSQESPIAAQETQYF
-	-	TRBV7-7	TRBJ2-1	TGTGCCAGCAGCCCCCGACTGGACTCCTACAATGAGCAGTTCTTC	CASSPRLDSYNEQFF
TRBD2	-	TRBV19	TRBJ2-3	TGTGCCAGTAGTGACGGGGGGGCCGGTACAGATACGCAGTATTTT	CASSDGGAGTDTQYF